This T cell receptor (beta chain) was captured in a study of early T cells in non-severe SARS-CoV-2 infection. This clonotype was recorded a few times. Individual cDNA molecules were tagged with unique molecular identifiers. MiXCR, run by TCRdb on the 5' RACE reads, gives a single entry per CDR3 protein. The sample lists under 85,000 distinct CDR3 sequences, about 14% seen once, with about a tenth in the top ten. V shed 3 bases and J shed 5 bases, with 13 bases lying between them. The CDR3 totals 13 residues. From germline, CDR1 is DFQATT and CDR2 SNEGSKA (reference sequence). The genes are TRBV20-1 and TRBJ1-1; D uncertain. This clonotype originated in an adult who was a healthcare worker with PCR-confirmed SARS-CoV-2 infection or an uninfected control (not recorded which). Sequenced sample: whole blood. CDR3 loop: CSASYGGVTEAFF. The CDR3 DNA is TGCAGTGCTAGTTACGGCGGAGTTACTGAAGCTTTCTTT.